Shown below are 12 T cell receptor beta chains from a single sample sequenced in a study of blood T cell repertoires in COVID-19. Some clones are missing from TCRdb's copy, which holds only in-frame ones; the method was immunoSEQ multiplex PCR. The sample includes approximately 300,000 clones, roughly nine tenths seen only once; the top ten take about a fifth. The source material was PBMCs or T cells enriched from blood (not recorded which). Receptor source: a woman aged 25 to 39 who had recovered from COVID-19.

This chain connects TRBV6-5 to TRBJ1-2, with D unclear. The CDR3 runs 16 residues. V lost 2 bases to trimming and J lost 7 bases, with 20 bases between them. The germline gives CDR1 MNHEY, CDR2 SVGAGI. The CDR3 nucleotides are TGTGCCAGCAGTTACAGTACATACCAATGGGCCTCTGGCTACACCTTC. This gives the protein CASSYSTYQWASGYTF.

The chain recombines TRBV7-2 with TRBJ2-3; no firm D call. CDR3 length: 14 amino acids. Trimming removed 5 bases at V and 7 bases at J, with 16 bases between. The germline V gene encodes CDR1 SGHTA and CDR2 FQGNSA. The CDR3 reads CASSASDTGYTQYF. DNA of the CDR3: TGTGCCAGCAGCGCCTCCGACACTGGGTATACGCAGTATTTT.

This sequence joins TRBV4-1 and TRBJ2-2; D is uncertain. The CDR3 contains 13 residues. V was pared by 0 bases and J by 8 bases, with 7 bases between. The germline gives CDR1 MGHRA, CDR2 YSYEKL. The CDR3 region is CASSQDRVGELFF. Written as DNA, the CDR3 is TGCGCCAGCAGCCAAGATAGAGTTGGGGAGCTGTTTTTT.

This clone was seen just once. This chain links TRBV4-1 with TRBJ2-3; TRBD1 might be the D (5 bases). Deletions cut 0 bases from V and 2 bases from J, with 12 bases between. CDR3 length: 16 residues. The germline CDR1 and CDR2 sequences are MGHRA and YSYEKL. The CDR3 nucleotides read TGCGCCAGCAGCCAAGATCCTCAGGGCTACACAGATACGCAGTATTTT. This gives the protein CASSQDPQGYTDTQYF.

Points on this clone: In the same sample, other DNA sequences code for this CDR3. The J gene is TRBJ1-1, the V gene TRBV18; D gene unclear. Trimming took off 2 bases at V and 5 bases at J, with 9 bases between the two ends. CDR1 and CDR2 from the germline V gene are KGHSH and LQKENI. The CDR3 is 13 amino acids. The DNA for the CDR3 is TGTGCCAGCTCACCAACAGAGGGAACTGAAGCTTTCTTT. Its protein product is CASSPTEGTEAFF.

This clone showed up just once. A read error may produce the germline difference seen at one junction end. The chain joins TRBV28 to TRBJ1-3; D call uncertain. CDR1 and CDR2 (germline): MDHEN, SYDVKM. The CDR3 covers 13 residues. The CDR3 bases are TGTGCCAGCAATTTAGGGCCCGGAAACACCATATATTTT. Its protein product is CASNLGPGNTIYF.

The chain recombines TRBV28 with TRBJ1-3; D is ambiguous. Germline values: CDR1 MDHEN, CDR2 SYDVKM. The CDR3 has 16 residues. V was shortened by 3 bases and J by 0 bases, with 12 bases between the two germline ends. CDR3 coding DNA: TGTGCCAGCAGTTTGGTCGCCGGTGGCTCTGGAAACACCATATATTTT. Its translation is CASSLVAGGSGNTIYF. The complete variable domain, with remaining parts taken from reference TRBV28 and TRBJ1-3, reads DVKVTQSSRYLVKRTGEKVFLECVQDMDHENMFWYRQDPGLGLRLIYFSYDVKMKEKGDIPEGYSVSREKKERFSLILESASTNQTSMYLCASSLVAGGSGNTIYFGEGSWLTVV.

V gene TRBV24-1 combines with J gene TRBJ2-1, with TRBD1 matching over 9 bases. V lost 1 base to trimming and J lost 6 bases; unmatched junction nucleotides: 9. The CDR3 has 17 amino acids. Germline V CDR1 and CDR2: KGHDR, SFDVKD. The CDR3 loop is CATSDFRPGTGINEQFF. The CDR3 coding sequence is TGTGCCACCAGTGATTTTCGGCCTGGGACAGGGATCAATGAGCAGTTCTTC.

CDR3 sequence: CASSAPTENTEAFF. The CDR3 DNA sequence: TGTGCCAGCAGTGCCCCGACAGAGAACACTGAAGCTTTCTTT. This chain links TRBV25-1 with TRBJ1-1; the D gene is possibly TRBD1 (5 bases). This CDR3 is built from 14 residues. The ends were cut back, 4 bases at V and 1 base at J, with 10 bases in the middle. Germline CDR1 and CDR2: MGHDK and SYGVNS.

The chain carries TRBV7-8 and TRBJ1-5, with a tentative D call TRBD1 (6 bases). Germline V CDR1 and CDR2: SGHVS, FQNEAQ. The CDR3 is made up of 15 amino acids. The ends were cut back, 5 bases at V and 1 base at J, with 12 bases in the middle. The CDR3 protein is CASSPGQQSNQPQHF. CDR3 sequence (DNA): TGTGCCAGCAGCCCGGGACAACAGAGCAATCAGCCCCAGCATTTT. Combining the CDR3 with reference TRBV7-8 and TRBJ1-5 gives the whole variable domain GAGVSQSPRYKVAKRGQDVALRCDPISGHVSLFWYQQALGQGPEFLTYFQNEAQLDKSGLPSDRFFAERPEGSVSTLKIQRTQQEDSAVYLCASSPGQQSNQPQHFGDGTRLSIL.

The chain combines TRBV4-1 with TRBJ2-1; 8 bases map to TRBD2. Germline V gene sequence: CDR1 MGHRA, CDR2 YSYEKL. The V gene end was trimmed by 2 bases and the J gene end by 9 bases; junction bases not matched to a gene: 12. CDR3 length: 16 amino acids. The CDR3 DNA reads TGCGCCAGCAGCCAACCAAAGGGGGGACTAGACGGTGAGCAGTTCTTC. It is translated as CASSQPKGGLDGEQFF.

The rearrangement uses TRBV19 and TRBJ1-1; D unclear. The CDR3 extends over 16 amino acids. V was cut by 5 bases and J by 8 bases, with 24 bases left in between. Germline values: CDR1 LNHDA, CDR2 SQIVND (reference sequence). The CDR3 sequence is CASSRAGLGTRSEAFF. The CDR3 DNA follows: TGTGCCAGTAGTCGCGCGGGGTTAGGAACTCGGAGCGAAGCTTTCTTT.